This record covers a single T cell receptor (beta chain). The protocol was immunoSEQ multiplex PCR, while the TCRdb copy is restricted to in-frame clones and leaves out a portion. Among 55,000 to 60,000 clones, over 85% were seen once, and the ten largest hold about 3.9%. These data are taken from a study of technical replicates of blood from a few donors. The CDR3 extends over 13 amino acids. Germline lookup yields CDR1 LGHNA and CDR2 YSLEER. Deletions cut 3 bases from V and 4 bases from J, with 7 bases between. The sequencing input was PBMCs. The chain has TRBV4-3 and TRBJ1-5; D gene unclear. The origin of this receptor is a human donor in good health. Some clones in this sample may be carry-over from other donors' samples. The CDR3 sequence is CASSQGRNQPQHF. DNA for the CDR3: TGCGCCAGCAGCCAGGGCCGAAATCAGCCCCAGCATTTT.